A selection of T cell receptor beta chains follows, all from one sample in a study of blood T cell repertoires in COVID-19. Produced via immunoSEQ multiplex PCR; TCRdb's table is partial and in-frame only. The sample has about 210,000 clones, roughly four fifths seen once; the top ten hold roughly 8%. Sequencing input: peripheral blood. The receptors were sampled from a woman in her fifties or sixties with active or convalescent COVID-19. Each CDR3 is given with its conserved first and last residue. D genes are given only for firm matches. Expanded clones get a size class; other rows say once, few or many, or leave the size out.

clone_size,d_call,j_call,v_call,cdr3_aa,cdr3_nt
.,TRBD1,TRBJ1-2,TRBV10-3,CAISERTGRYGYTF,TGTGCCATCAGTGAAAGGACAGGCCGGTATGGCTACACCTTC
.,TRBD2,TRBJ2-1,TRBV18,CASSPGLAGSYNEQFF,TGTGCCAGCTCACCAGGACTAGCGGGGTCCTACAATGAGCAGTTCTTC
once,.,TRBJ1-4,TRBV5-4,CASSELREGEKLFF,TGTGCCAGCAGCGAGCTCCGTGAGGGTGAAAAACTGTTTTTT
once,TRBD2,TRBJ2-3,TRBV27,CASSLVSGDTDTQYF,TGTGCCAGCAGTTTGGTTAGCGGGGATACAGATACGCAGTATTTT
.,.,TRBJ2-6,TRBV20-1,CSASRGSGANVLTF,TGCAGTGCTAGTAGGGGGTCGGGGGCCAACGTCCTGACTTTC
once,TRBD1,TRBJ1-1,TRBV5-1,CASSSTGGTEAFF,TGCGCCAGCAGCTCAACAGGGGGAACTGAAGCTTTCTTT
.,.,TRBJ2-3,TRBV11-2,CASSLEGWNTDTQYF,TGTGCCAGCAGCCTTGAGGGTTGGAACACAGATACGCAGTATTTT
.,TRBD2,TRBJ2-1,TRBV9,CASSVASGSWSEQFF,TGTGCCAGCAGCGTAGCCAGCGGGAGCTGGAGTGAGCAGTTCTTC
.,TRBD2,TRBJ2-7,TRBV7-3,CASSFKASGSYEQYF,TGTGCCAGCAGCTTTAAGGCTAGCGGGTCCTACGAGCAGTACTTC
.,TRBD1,TRBJ1-2,TRBV7-9,CASEGGSRGYTF,TGTGCCAGCGAAGGGGGCAGCCGGGGCTACACCTTC
.,.,TRBJ2-5,TRBV30,CAWRQNGGETQYF,TGTGCCTGGAGGCAGAACGGCGGGGAGACCCAGTACTTC
once,.,TRBJ2-1,TRBV6-6,CASTLGSPNEQFF,TGTGCCAGCACTCTAGGGAGCCCTAATGAGCAGTTCTTC